Listed below are T cell receptor beta chains from one sample, sequenced in a study of control samples from healthy donors and cancer patients. TCRdb keeps only in-frame clones here, not all; method: immunoSEQ multiplex PCR. The data hold roughly 120,000 clones, with approximately 89% observed a single time. Sequences were obtained from blood. The receptors were gathered from a woman aged 18-29 years in good health. Both conserved end residues are part of each CDR3. The D gene is left open where the match is weak. Clone size is shown for a subset of rows, as once, few, many or a class of expanded clone.

d_call	clone_size	v_call	j_call	cdr3_nt	cdr3_aa
TRBD2	NA	TRBV3-1/TRBV3-2	TRBJ2-3	TGTGCCAGCAGCCAAGGAACCGAGAGCGGGGGGGGTACAGATACGCAGTATTTT	CASSQGTESGGGTDTQYF
NA	few	TRBV5-6	TRBJ1-2	TGTGCCAGCAGACACGTGCAGGGTCCCTATGGCTACACCTTC	CASRHVQGPYGYTF
NA	NA	TRBV5-1	TRBJ1-1	TGCGCCAGCAGCTTGGAGGGAAACACTGAAGCTTTCTTT	CASSLEGNTEAFF
TRBD2	NA	TRBV3-1/TRBV3-2	TRBJ2-5	TGTGCCAGCAGCCGGACTAGCGGGCGGGAGACCCAGTACTTC	CASSRTSGRETQYF
NA	NA	TRBV21-1	TRBJ1-5	TGTGCCAGCAGCAGCGGCAGGGGTTGCAATCAGCCCCAGCATTTT	CASSSGRGCNQPQHF
NA	NA	TRBV5-6	TRBJ1-1	TGTGCCAGCAGCCCGAGACCCGGTACTGAAGCTTTCTTT	CASSPRPGTEAFF
NA	NA	TRBV5-1	TRBJ2-1	TGCGCCAGCAGCACTACTAGTGGGACCGTCAATGAGCAGTTCTTC	CASSTTSGTVNEQFF
NA	NA	TRBV6-2/TRBV6-3	TRBJ2-7	TGTGCCAGCAGTTACTTTGGGCGATGGGGGGCGTACGAGCAGTACTTC	CASSYFGRWGAYEQYF
NA	NA	TRBV28	TRBJ2-7	TGTGCCAGCAGTTTAGTTGGGGGTCCCTACGAGCAGTACTTC	CASSLVGGPYEQYF
NA	NA	TRBV30	TRBJ2-5	TGTGCCTGGAGTGGGCCCAGAAGGGGAAGGGAGACCCAGTACTTC	CAWSGPRRGRETQYF
NA	once	TRBV7-8	TRBJ1-3	TGTGCCAGCAGCTTAAGGCAGGAATACTCTGGAAACACCATATATTTT	CASSLRQEYSGNTIYF
NA	NA	TRBV9	TRBJ2-3	TGTGCCAGCAGCGTAGATGGTATGACCCGGGGGAGCACAGATACGCAGTATTTT	CASSVDGMTRGSTDTQYF
NA	NA	TRBV4-3	TRBJ1-4	TGCGCCAGCAGCCAAGATACCCCATATGCAACTAATGAAAAACTGTTTTTT	CASSQDTPYATNEKLFF
TRBD1	NA	TRBV27	TRBJ2-7	TGTGCCAGTCGGTCCGGGACAGGGATCTACGAGCAGTACTTC	CASRSGTGIYEQYF
TRBD2	NA	TRBV5-4	TRBJ2-1	TGTGCCAGCAGCTTGGGGGGGACTAGCGGGAGTAATGAGCAGTTCTTC	CASSLGGTSGSNEQFF
TRBD1	NA	TRBV12-3/TRBV12-4	TRBJ1-2	TGTGCCAGCAGCCCCGGACAGGGAATTGGCTACACCTTC	CASSPGQGIGYTF
NA	NA	TRBV27	TRBJ1-1	TGTGCCAGCAGTTTATCGAGGCAGGTGAACACTGAAGCTTTCTTT	CASSLSRQVNTEAFF
NA	NA	TRBV5-6	TRBJ1-5	TGTGCCAGCAGCTTGTTGTCAGGGGCCGGCAATCAGCCCCAGCATTTT	CASSLLSGAGNQPQHF
TRBD1	NA	TRBV25-1	TRBJ2-7	TGTGCCAGCAAGGGGACAGCAGCCTACGAGCAGTACTTC	CASKGTAAYEQYF
TRBD1	NA	TRBV10-3	TRBJ1-2	TGTGCCATCAAACAGGGGACTAACTATGGCTACACCTTC	CAIKQGTNYGYTF
TRBD2	NA	TRBV11-3	TRBJ2-1	TGTGCCAGCAGCTTACGGGGGGGATCCAATGAGCAGTTCTTC	CASSLRGGSNEQFF
TRBD1	once	TRBV28	TRBJ2-2	TGTGCCAGCAGCCTACTCTCGACAGGGACCACCGGGGAGCTGTTTTTT	CASSLLSTGTTGELFF
TRBD2	NA	TRBV7-2	TRBJ2-1	TGTGCCAGCAGCCCCGGGGGGTGGCGGCTCTACAATGAGCAGTTCTTC	CASSPGGWRLYNEQFF
NA	NA	TRBV6-2/TRBV6-3	TRBJ2-1	TGTGCCAGCAGTGTGGCAGGGTTCTCCTACAATGAGCAGTTCTTC	CASSVAGFSYNEQFF
NA	NA	TRBV24-1	TRBJ2-2	TGTGCCACCAGTGTAGGACAGAACACCGGGGAGCTGTTTTTT	CATSVGQNTGELFF
NA	NA	TRBV27	TRBJ2-3	TGTGCCAGCAGCCTACTCACGGGAATCGGCACAGATACGCAGTATTTT	CASSLLTGIGTDTQYF
NA	once	TRBV19	TRBJ1-2	TGTGCCAGTAGTACCGACAGGAATGGCTACACCTTC	CASSTDRNGYTF
TRBD1	NA	TRBV7-3	TRBJ2-3	TGTGCCAGCAGCGAAGGGACAGATTTTACAGATACGCAGTATTTT	CASSEGTDFTDTQYF
TRBD1	NA	TRBV24-1	TRBJ2-1	TGTGCCACCGCGAACAGGGGGCTCAATGAGCAGTTCTTC	CATANRGLNEQFF
NA	NA	TRBV6-1	TRBJ1-1	TGTGCCAGCAGTGAAGGGGGAAGGGGCGCGGGAACTGAAGCTTTCTTT	CASSEGGRGAGTEAFF
NA	NA	TRBV5-4	TRBJ1-2	TGTGCCAGCAGCCGAGAGGGGCGGGATGGCTACACCTTC	CASSREGRDGYTF
TRBD2	NA	TRBV6-6	TRBJ2-1	TGTGCCAGCTCTGTAGGACTAGCGGGAGAAGGCCATGAGCAGTTCTTC	CASSVGLAGEGHEQFF
TRBD1	NA	TRBV6-5	TRBJ2-6	TGTGCCAGCGGACAGGGGTTCTCTGGGGCCAACGTCCTGACTTTC	CASGQGFSGANVLTF
NA	NA	TRBV28	TRBJ2-3	TGTGCCAGCAGTTCTTTCACAGATACGCAGTATTTT	CASSSFTDTQYF
TRBD2	few	TRBV4-3	TRBJ2-7	TGCGCCAGCAGCCAAGATCACAGCGGGAGGGGGTACGAGCAGTACTTC	CASSQDHSGRGYEQYF
NA	NA	TRBV19	TRBJ1-6	TGTGCCAGTAAGGAGGGTGGACAGAATAATTCACCCCTCCACTTT	CASKEGGQNNSPLHF
TRBD1	once	TRBV7-9	TRBJ1-1	TGTGCCAGCAGCCCGGCAGGGGACAGGGCTTTATTGAGGACTGAAGCTTTCTTT	CASSPAGDRALLRTEAFF